This TCR beta chain was sequenced during a study of blood T cell repertoires in COVID-19. Study as a whole: The origin of the acute and convalescent COVID-19 samples was the United States, Italy and Spain. PBMCs, B-cell-depleted T cells, or T cells provided the cDNA or gDNA that made up the material.

The CDR3 loop spans 14 amino acids. Germline CDR1 reads LGHNT; CDR2 reads FRNRAP. The V and J ends lost 4 bases and 1 base respectively, with 10 bases between them. As handled by the study authors: Researchers report that nucleated cell counts were estimated from reference gene primer amplification. The repertoire was sequenced with immunoSEQ multiplex PCR; TCRdb's copy has only in-frame clones and lacks some. V, J and clone size are those of that table, while D and trimming were read from the DNA. The table includes about 91,000 clones, roughly 88% detected once. The sample was peripheral blood. The V and J genes are TRBV12-5 and TRBJ1-2; D is perhaps TRBD1 (5 bases). This sequence was found in a woman in her sixties or seventies with acute or convalescent COVID-19. As DNA, the CDR3 is TGTGCTAGTGGTTCGCAGGGATTTAACTATGGCTACACCTTC. Its translation: CASGSQGFNYGYTF.